Listed below are T cell receptor beta chains from one sample, sequenced in a study of T cell responses to AZD1222 COVID-19 vaccine. Libraries were prepared by immunoSEQ multiplex PCR; TCRdb keeps only in-frame clonotypes and omits some of them. The profile shows roughly 110,000 clones, roughly 88% of them singletons. The sequenced sample was peripheral blood, obtained 28 days after the second AZD1222 dose. The source of these receptors is an adult who received the AZD1222 COVID-19 vaccine. Both conserved end residues are part of each CDR3. The D gene is left open where the match is weak. Clone size is shown for a subset of rows, as once, few, many or a class of expanded clone.

v_call	d_call	clone_size	j_call	cdr3_nt	cdr3_aa
TRBV15	TRBD1	-	TRBJ2-5	TGTGCCACCAGCAGAGATCGTCCGGACAGGCGAGAGACCCAGTACTTC	CATSRDRPDRRETQYF
TRBV6-5	TRBD1	-	TRBJ1-1	TGTGCCAGCAGTTACTCGACAGGGGGCGCGGACACTGAAGCTTTCTTT	CASSYSTGGADTEAFF
TRBV7-2	-	-	TRBJ1-3	TGTGCCAGCAGCTCAGGAGGGAGCTCTGGAAACACCATATATTTT	CASSSGGSSGNTIYF
TRBV19	TRBD1	-	TRBJ1-5	TGTGCCAGAAAACCACAGGGGTATAGCAATCAGCCCCAGCATTTT	CARKPQGYSNQPQHF
TRBV3-1/TRBV3-2	TRBD2	few	TRBJ2-2	TGTGCCAGCAGCCTTAGCGGACTAGTCTCGAACACCGGGGAGCTGTTTTTT	CASSLSGLVSNTGELFF
TRBV3-1/TRBV3-2	TRBD1	-	TRBJ1-1	TGTGCCAGCAGCCTGGGGACAGCTACTGAAGCTTTCTTT	CASSLGTATEAFF
TRBV28	-	-	TRBJ2-3	TGTGCCAGCAGTTTGGGGGGCCTGGGCACAGATACGCAGTATTTT	CASSLGGLGTDTQYF
TRBV4-3	TRBD1	-	TRBJ2-3	TGCGCCAGCAGCCGAGAGGACAGGGGCCCAGATACGCAGTATTTT	CASSREDRGPDTQYF
TRBV6-5	-	-	TRBJ1-1	TGTGCCAGCAGTTACGGAGGGCAGGGAGGTGAAGCTTTCTTT	CASSYGGQGGEAFF
TRBV4-3	-	-	TRBJ1-2	TGCGCCAGCAGCCAAGGGGCAAAATCACGCTATGGCTACACCTTC	CASSQGAKSRYGYTF
TRBV9	TRBD2	-	TRBJ2-1	TGTGCCAGCAGCGTAGGGCCCAGCGGGGGGGGCATCTACAATGAGCAGTTCTTC	CASSVGPSGGGIYNEQFF
TRBV7-9	TRBD2	-	TRBJ2-5	TGTGCCAGCAGCGGTGTAGCGGGGGGGTCAGAGACCCAGTACTTC	CASSGVAGGSETQYF
TRBV7-9	-	-	TRBJ2-7	TGTGCCAGCAGCTCTAGGGCAGGGGGGTTCTACGAGCAGTACTTC	CASSSRAGGFYEQYF
TRBV9	-	-	TRBJ2-1	TGTGCCAGCAGCGTAGTTTGGGGTCCCGGCTCCTACAATGAGCAGTTCTTC	CASSVVWGPGSYNEQFF
TRBV6-5	-	-	TRBJ2-7	TGTGCCAGCAGATCTTCCGTGGTAATCGGCGAGCAGTACTTC	CASRSSVVIGEQYF
TRBV19	TRBD2	-	TRBJ2-7	TGTGCCAGTAGTGACCCTAGCGGGGGGACCTACGAGCAGTACTTC	CASSDPSGGTYEQYF
TRBV7-7	-	-	TRBJ2-6	TGTGCTAGCAGCTTAGGGAGCTCTGGGGCCAACGTCCTGACTTTC	CASSLGSSGANVLTF
TRBV18	-	-	TRBJ2-2	TGTGCCAGCTCAGATCGGAGGGGCATCGTTAACACCGGGGAGCTGTTTTTT	CASSDRRGIVNTGELFF
TRBV3-1/TRBV3-2	-	-	TRBJ1-2	TGTGCCAGCAGCCGAGGGGGGGACTATGGCTACACCTTC	CASSRGGDYGYTF
TRBV4-3	-	-	TRBJ2-1	TGCGCCAGCAGCCAAGATCCCAGGGTAGGGGCCGGTGAGCAGTTCTTC	CASSQDPRVGAGEQFF
TRBV7-2	TRBD2	once	TRBJ2-7	TGTGCCAGCAGGGTGACTAGCGGGGGAAAATACGAGCAGTACTTC	CASRVTSGGKYEQYF
TRBV28	-	-	TRBJ1-2	TGTGCCAGCAGTCTCCGCCCGGAGAGGGGCTACACCTTC	CASSLRPERGYTF
TRBV3-1/TRBV3-2	TRBD1	-	TRBJ1-5	TGTGCCAGCAGCCGAGGACAGGCCAATCAGCCCCAGCATTTT	CASSRGQANQPQHF
TRBV2	-	-	TRBJ1-1	TGTGCCAGCAGTGAAGGGGGTATGAACACTGAAGCTTTCTTT	CASSEGGMNTEAFF
TRBV14	TRBD1	-	TRBJ2-1	TGTGCCAGCAGCCATCGGGACAGGGCTTACAATGAGCAGTTCTTC	CASSHRDRAYNEQFF
TRBV5-6	-	-	TRBJ1-2	TGTGCCAGCAGCTTGGCCCCCGCCCAGGGCTACACCTTC	CASSLAPAQGYTF
TRBV28	-	-	TRBJ2-1	TGTGCCAGCAGTTCACCAGGTGGTGGTAGGAATGAGCAGTTCTTC	CASSSPGGGRNEQFF
TRBV3-1/TRBV3-2	TRBD1	-	TRBJ1-6	TGTGCCAGCAGCCCCGGGACAGTTTCACCCCTCCACTTT	CASSPGTVSPLHF
TRBV29-1	TRBD1	-	TRBJ2-7	TGCAGCGTTGAGAGGTTGGACAGGCCTACCTACGAGCAGTACTTC	CSVERLDRPTYEQYF
TRBV29-1	TRBD1	-	TRBJ2-2	TGCAGCGTTGATCCGGGACAGGGAACCGGGGAGCTGTTTTTT	CSVDPGQGTGELFF
TRBV5-1	-	-	TRBJ1-1	TGCGCCAGCAGCCCAGGGACGGTGAACACTGAAGCTTTCTTT	CASSPGTVNTEAFF
TRBV5-5	-	-	TRBJ1-5	TGTGCCAGCAGCTTGTTAGGGCAGCCCCAGCATTTT	CASSLLGQPQHF
TRBV7-9	-	-	TRBJ1-2	TGTGCCAGCAGCTTAGGGGCAGGGAACTATGGCTACACCTTC	CASSLGAGNYGYTF
TRBV6-5	-	-	TRBJ2-7	TGTGCCAGCAGCTCGCTGGGGGGCTCCTACGAGCAGTACTTC	CASSSLGGSYEQYF
TRBV12-3/TRBV12-4	-	-	TRBJ2-3	TGTGCCAGCAGTTTATCAGATACGCAGTATTTT	CASSLSDTQYF
TRBV10-1	TRBD2	-	TRBJ2-3	TGCGCCAGCAGTGAGAGGGGGACTAGCGGAACAGATACGCAGTATTTT	CASSERGTSGTDTQYF
TRBV4-2	-	-	TRBJ1-6	TGTGCCAGCAGCCAAGCTGGGGATTTGGCTGCCTATAATTCACCCCTCCACTTT	CASSQAGDLAAYNSPLHF